A single sample is the source of the 26 T cell receptor beta chains below, sequenced in a study of monozygotic twins with inflammatory bowel disease. For each CDR3 protein, TCRdb gives one entry from its re-call of the 5' RACE reads, without DNA. This table holds approximately 160,000 distinct CDR3 sequences. The sample taken for sequencing was blood. Source of these receptors: a human donor with ulcerative colitis or Crohn's disease, or a healthy co-twin of an affected twin (not recorded which).

The J gene is TRBJ1-5, the V gene TRBV20-1; absent DNA, TCRdb's TRBD1 call cannot be checked. The CDR3 covers 14 residues. CDR1 is DFQATT, CDR2 SNEGSKA, per germline (reference sequence). CDR3 loop: CSAYPGQRGQPQHF.

The V call is TRBV19, the J call TRBJ2-2; TCRdb's D call, TRBD1, is unchecked because there is no DNA. Germline V CDR1 and CDR2: LNHDA, SQIVND (reference sequence). CDR3 length: 13 amino acids. CDR3 sequence: CASSIFQGGELFF.

The V gene is TRBV23-1, the J gene TRBJ2-3; TCRdb outputs TRBD1, but without DNA this stays unchecked. TRBV23-1 is identified as an open reading frame with a role that is uncertain. The length of the CDR3 is 15 residues. The CDR3 is CASSTTRGIADTQYF.

CDR3 in amino acids: CASSVGPNPVHNEQFF. J is TRBJ2-1 and V is TRBV9; TCRdb proposes TRBD2, but this gene call is untestable without DNA. Looked up from germline, CDR1 is SGDLS and CDR2 is YYNGEE. The length of the CDR3 is 16 residues.

J is TRBJ2-1 and V is TRBV7-2. The CDR3 contains 11 residues. CDR1 and CDR2 (germline): SGHTA, FQGNSA. The CDR3 reads CASSQNNEQFF.

The chain combines TRBV27 with TRBJ1-5; the D call of TRBD1 rests on TCRdb alone, since no DNA is present to check it. CDR3 size: 17 residues. Germline V lookup: CDR1 MNHEY, CDR2 SMNVEV (reference sequence). The CDR3 loop is CASSPTPPGAGNQPQHF.

CDR3 in amino acids: CATSDWPGTVKYF. This sequence joins TRBV24-1 and TRBJ2-7; without DNA, the TCRdb call of TRBD1 cannot be checked. CDR3 length equals 13 residues. CDR1 is KGHDR, CDR2 SFDVKD, per germline.

The J gene is TRBJ2-1, the V gene TRBV15; TCRdb indicates TRBD2, and absent DNA this call remains unverified. Germline-derived CDR1 and CDR2 are LNHNV and YYDKDF (reference sequence). The CDR3 sequence is 19 residues long. This chain's CDR3 is CATSRSGLAGDLRYNEQFF.

The rearrangement joins TRBV12-3 or TRBV12-4 to TRBJ1-1; the TCRdb D gene call, TRBD1, has no DNA to confirm it. This CDR3 is built from 15 residues. CDR3 amino acids: CASSLPQGGNTEAFF.

The chain has TRBV10-3 and TRBJ1-5; TCRdb returns TRBD1, unconfirmable since there is no DNA. The germline V gene has CDR1 ENHRY and CDR2 SYGVKD. The CDR3 runs to 14 residues. The CDR3: CAISPKGASEPQHF.

The chain recombines TRBV27 with TRBJ1-1; the TCRdb call, TRBD1, lacks DNA for checking. The CDR3 is made up of 14 amino acids. Germline CDR1 and CDR2: MNHEY and SMNVEV (reference sequence). CDR3 sequence: CASSPRTGGTEAFF.

V is TRBV20-1 and J is TRBJ2-7; TCRdb picks TRBD1, but there is no DNA to check that call. Germline loops: CDR1 DFQATT, CDR2 SNEGSKA (reference sequence). This CDR3 has 15 residues. The CDR3 is CSARDPGTGVREQYF.

The chain uses TRBV5-8 and TRBJ2-2; TCRdb returns TRBD1, unconfirmable since there is no DNA. The length of the CDR3 is 16 residues. Germline V gives CDR1 SGHTS, CDR2 YDEGEE. The chain's CDR3 is CASSFVVGVLTGELFF.

The V and J genes are TRBV7-2 and TRBJ1-2; the D gene TCRdb calls, TRBD1, cannot be checked with no DNA. Germline lookup yields CDR1 SGHTA and CDR2 FQGNSA. The CDR3 consists of 16 residues. Here the CDR3 reads CASSLVPGTINYGYTF.

This chain links TRBV29-1 with TRBJ1-1; there is no DNA to check the TCRdb D call of TRBD1. This CDR3 comprises 13 residues. In germline, CDR1 is SQVTM, CDR2 ANQGSEA. The CDR3 here is CSSARPPNTEAFF.

V gene TRBV5-1 combines with J gene TRBJ2-7. The CDR3 runs to 14 residues. Germline V CDR1 and CDR2: SGHRS, YFSETQ. CDR3 region: CASSLADGSYEQYF.

The chain uses TRBV7-9 and TRBJ2-1; the TRBD2 assignment by TCRdb is unverifiable without DNA. The CDR3 consists of 15 residues. The germline V gene has CDR1 SEHNR and CDR2 FQNEAQ (reference sequence). The CDR3: CASSLEGSGSYEQFF.

This chain links TRBV30 with TRBJ1-2; TCRdb's D gene call, TRBD1, goes unchecked for lack of DNA. Germline assignment: CDR1 GTSNPN and CDR2 SVGIG (reference sequence). The CDR3 covers 13 residues. CDR3: CAWSGQTIYGYTF.

The rearrangement uses TRBV2 and TRBJ2-7; TCRdb's assignment of TRBD2 cannot be checked, as there is no DNA. This CDR3 is 16 amino acids long. Germline V gene data show CDR1 as SNHLY and CDR2 as FYNNEI. This CDR3 is CASSQSGSIISYEQYF.

V is TRBV5-5 and J is TRBJ1-2; TCRdb names TRBD1, which stays unverified in the absence of DNA. The CDR3 runs to 13 residues. Germline V lookup: CDR1 SGHKS, CDR2 YYEKEE (reference sequence). CDR3 sequence reads: CASSRDSHYGYTF.

V gene TRBV20-1 combines with J gene TRBJ2-2; the TCRdb call, TRBD1, lacks DNA for checking. Germline V gene data show CDR1 as DFQATT and CDR2 as SNEGSKA (reference sequence). This CDR3 comprises 14 residues. The chain's CDR3 is CSASLRGYTGELFF.

The chain carries TRBV6-5 and TRBJ2-5. CDR1 is MNHEY, CDR2 SVGAGI, per germline. CDR3 length: 11 residues. CDR3 loop: CASIWRETQYF.

The V and J genes are TRBV20-1 and TRBJ1-2. Germline CDR1 DFQATT, CDR2 SNEGSKA (reference sequence). The CDR3 has 12 residues. The CDR3 sequence: CSARHTWDGYTF.

The rearrangement links TRBV5-1 to TRBJ2-5; TCRdb names TRBD2, which stays unverified in the absence of DNA. CDR3 length: 15 amino acids. CDR1 is SGHRS, CDR2 YFSETQ, per germline. The CDR3: CASSSGTSGAETQYF.

The chain employs TRBV4-1 and TRBJ2-7; TCRdb's D call of TRBD2 is untestable without DNA. CDR3 size: 15 residues. CDR1 MGHRA and CDR2 YSYEKL come from the germline V gene. The CDR3 sequence is CASSQGGTSLYEQYF.

The chain employs TRBV5-1 and TRBJ1-3; the D call from TCRdb, TRBD1, cannot be confirmed without DNA. The CDR3 sequence is 17 residues long. Germline loops: CDR1 SGHRS, CDR2 YFSETQ. The CDR3 region is CASSLGGEATSGNTIYF.